The present entry profiles one TCR beta chain with its context. The target of this receptor is not known. Base quality data are lacking; no much larger clone is found one base away. Trimming at the junction amounts to 2 bases on V and 8 bases on J, and the germline ends lie 10 bases apart. The CDR3 has 13 amino acids, counting the end cysteine and phenylalanine. Solely the CDR3 DNA is kept, with 39 bases framed from the first base. The germline V gene provides CDR1 KGHSH and CDR2 LQKENI. These data belong to a study of cytomegalovirus exposure and HLA in healthy donors (dated by TCRdb to about 2017). About the full investigation: According to an earlier analysis of around 600 of the donors, about 170 million T cells yielded 117 million unique TCR beta sequences and approximately 280 Gb of sequence data. In a later genetic analysis, genome-wide SNP genotypes for about 55% of the 666 donors were used, and that subset was treated as a discovery cohort. Alongside the repertoire data, information on donor age, sex, ethnicity and CMV serostatus was compiled. The study was designed to test whether signatures of past pathogen exposure could be identified by cataloging public T cell receptors. Typing coverage differed by locus: A, B, C, DRB1 and DQB1 were typed in about 629-640 donors, DQA1 in about 560, DPA1 in 600 to 610, and DPB1 in 472. Along with the approximately 700-subject first cohort, a separate validation cohort of over a hundred different subjects was used. Of the roughly 420 genotyped donors, 70% to 90% were placed in the genetic ancestry cluster associated with self-reported Caucasian donors. On average, 235,054 unique TCR beta nucleotide sequences were sequenced per donor among 300 to 500 genotyped donors of the cohort, with around 19% of those sequences being non-productive. In the later analysis, no new phenotypic data were used to find candidate immune exposures; instead, reliance was placed on TCR beta sequences and their occurrence across donors. Every repertoire in the discovery cohort had been generated on one and the same sequencing platform. To decide whether each TCR beta V gene segment behaved as functional or pseudogenic, an earlier analysis of 587 of the donors relied on high-throughput TCR beta sequencing. The study used immunosequencing to profile the T cell repertoires of approximately 640 subjects and linked those repertoires to cytomegalovirus serostatus. About 280 gigabases of sequencing data and about 92 million unique TCR sequences made up an early release that covered approximately 700 HLA-typed donors. The study combined high-throughput TCR immunosequencing, statistical association of individual TCRs with disease status, and machine learning to predict cytomegalovirus infection status. HLA typing included class I and class II loci at four-digit resolution. Because of strong linkage in the cohort, roughly five DR-DQ haplotypes were treated as single units for association and clustering. To study patterns of TCR occurrence, a later analysis re-analyzed previously published TCR beta repertoires from around 660 donors and added high-resolution HLA genotyping.

The investigation overall reported the following: Only TCR beta chains were sequenced in this cohort, and the absence of alpha or paired-chain data limited detectable features. A total of 164 TCR beta chains were listed by the study as associated with cytomegalovirus. In a later analysis, most CMV-associated TCR beta chains were found to appear HLA-restricted, with HLA associations seemingly driven largely by CMV exposure. Presence/absence analyses assumed roughly uniform sequencing depth across donors, an assumption that may not hold. Because the 87-base-pair reads could not distinguish some IMGT-functional V segments, including TRBV6-2 and TRBV6-3, those segments were excluded. Cytomegalovirus status was reported to be diagnosed by the classifier with high specificity and sensitivity in both the original and validation cohorts. Because some donors lacked HLA typing at each locus, the association tests relied only on the typed subset. The sequencing pipeline was judged likely to have produced a cluster of highly shared sequence variants as a technical artifact. In vitro tests confirmed that a few of the cytomegalovirus-associated TCR beta chains recognize cytomegalovirus antigens. Linkage disequilibrium might explain the correlated functional status among segregating V segments, but an unknown experimental factor could not be excluded. Strong co-occurrence of HLA alleles, especially DR and DQ, made assigning TCR associations to individual alleles difficult. Compared with equally common non-associated chains, HLA-associated TCR beta chains in a later analysis were more clonally expanded and had lower generation probabilities. According to the authors, the approach could potentially be generalized to other disease states and immunological phenotypes. According to a later genetic analysis, donors in an Asian-associated ancestry cluster had fewer N-insertions in productive TCRs than the approximately 670-donor mean. Across donors, most TCR sequences were observed very rarely, whereas some public TCRs were present in many individuals. For the cohort, immune exposure information was limited to CMV serostatus. V-gene and J-gene trimming of TCR beta chains was associated with a missense DCLRE1C variant in a later genetic analysis, and the association was replicated in an independent cohort. A later analysis associated about 16,000 TCR beta sequences with specific HLA alleles at a false discovery rate of 0.05. Because counts were too low, seventeen rarely observed V segments, including chromosome 9 orphons, were excluded from the earlier analysis of under 650 of the donors. In a later analysis, TCR association rates were found to vary across HLA loci, with the most associated TCRs seen for DRB1 alleles and the fewest for HLA-C alleles. An earlier analysis of approximately 570 of the donors showed that most TCR beta V segments appeared in productive rearrangements either about 87% or about 30% of the time, which broadly matched IMGT annotations. A further reported finding was that TCR beta sequences accurately predicted the HLA-A and HLA-B alleles for most subjects in the first cohort. In a later analysis, several top co-occurrence clusters were reported to appear linked to parvovirus B19, influenza, CMV and Epstein-Barr virus.

The library was obtained by the immunoSEQ multiplex PCR assay. For the multiplex PCR, a mixture combining 60 forward primers for TCR Vbeta segments and 13 reverse primers for TCR Jbeta segments was used. A multiplex PCR assay on genomic DNA amplified the CDR3 region of rearranged TCR beta genes. Amplified TCR beta libraries were sequenced as 87-base-pair reads on the Illumina HiSeq System. Per the authors' processing: A later analysis counted about 82 million unique TCR beta chains across the 550 to 800 repertoires, and around 12 million of these chains were shared by at least two donors. Raw reads were error-corrected and collapsed into unique sequences with a nearest-neighbor algorithm that merged closely related sequences to remove PCR and sequencing errors. To assign V, D and J gene segments, CDR3 sequences were aligned to IMGT reference sequences. For a sequence to be retained, at least a six-nucleotide match to both a V gene segment and a J gene segment was required. A rearrangement was called productive if the CDR3 had no stop codons and remained in frame with V and J, and every other rearrangement was called non-productive. CDR3 was defined by IMGT convention, running from the second conserved V-encoded cysteine to the conserved J-encoded phenylalanine. Sequences without an unambiguous match to a single V gene segment were excluded from the earlier analysis of 450 to 650 of the donors. In an earlier analysis of several hundred of the donors, V segments were called functional above 56.7% productive rearrangements and were called segregating when the between-donor standard deviation exceeded 5%. To diagnose cytomegalovirus status from the catalog of TCR beta chain sequences, a statistical classification framework was built. A later analysis assigned V and J genes by comparing TCR nucleotide sequences with IMGT/GENE-DB human TR gene sequences. A later analysis assigned CDR3 sequences and most-parsimonious VDJ recombination scenarios with the TCRdist pipeline. In a later analysis, every TCR beta chain was defined by the combination of its CDR3 amino acid sequence and its V-gene family, and reads without a unique V-gene family were dropped. A later analysis removed roughly 590 highly shared, low-generation-probability nucleotide sequences to deal with suspected cross-contamination and a sequencing artifact. A later analysis calculated a clonal expansion index for each public chain from normalized within-repertoire ranks of inferred template counts. Generation probabilities in a later analysis came from a VDJ recombination model fitted to out-of-frame rearrangements, and those results were checked against IGoR. A later analysis scored TCR-TCR, TCR-HLA and TCR-CMV co-occurrence with hypergeometric tests, applying a repertoire-size bias correction to TCR pairs. False discovery rates were estimated in a later analysis by permuting HLA or CMV assignments 20 times. In a later analysis, co-occurring TCRs were grouped using DBSCAN, with TCRdist sequence similarity added in when clustering inside HLA-allele-positive subsets. For co-occurrence clustering, repertoires with fewer than 30,000 or more than 120,000 public chains were excluded, along with four or five repertoires with anomalous nucleotide sharing. TCRdb stores this immuneACCESS table with in-frame sequences only. Part of the clones is absent; in the studies checked, under half of the shortfall reflects unresolved V genes, and no reason is known for the rest. V, J and clone size are those of that table, while D and trimming were read from the DNA. Here the sample has roughly 160,000 clones; roughly 85% occur a single time. The ten biggest clones cover around 0.93% of the sample.

The cohort was made up of approximately 670 healthy bone marrow donors. At the time of sampling, all cohort members were nominally healthy, though unrecorded immune exposures were likely present. The donor was CMV seronegative and belonged to the group of 350 or so seronegative cohort members. A peripheral blood sample was collected from each donor, and TCR beta sequencing was performed on peripheral blood mononuclear cells. The Qiagen DNeasy Blood Extraction Kit was used to extract genomic DNA from the blood cell samples. The chain was built from TRBV18 and TRBJ1-5; the D gene identity is not certain. The sequence came from a woman in her twenties or thirties in good health and CMV-seronegative. The sequenced sample consisted of PBMCs. For the CDR3, the sequence is CASSPNGQEPQHF. In nucleotides, the sequence is TGTGCCAGCTCACCAAACGGTCAGGAGCCCCAGCATTTT.